The entry that follows covers one TCR beta chain sequence. This specimen belongs to a study of shared clonotypes between healthy human individuals. For every subset, genomic DNA was evenly distributed across several immunoSEQ plates. TCRdb's table, derived via immunoSEQ multiplex PCR, lists solely in-frame clones and lacks some. The sample has a few million clones, 90% to 95% seen once. There are 16 residues in the CDR3. V was shortened by 2 bases and J by 2 bases, with 16 bases between the two germline ends. The germline V gene has CDR1 LNHNV and CDR2 YYDKDF (reference sequence). Sequencing was done on a sample of naive CD4+ T cells from PBMCs. Stated subset: CD45RA+ positively selected. This TCR derives from a man in his late teens or twenties in good health. Some clones in this sample may be carry-over from other donors' samples. This chain links TRBV15 with TRBJ2-7; TRBD1 might be the D (6 bases). The CDR3 protein is CATSRPAGTSPYEQYF. In DNA, the CDR3 is TGTGCCACCAGCAGACCCGCCGGGACAAGCCCCTACGAGCAGTACTTC.